Each of the 6 T cell receptor beta chains below was sequenced from the same sample in a study of early T cells in non-severe SARS-CoV-2 infection. MiXCR, applied by TCRdb to the 5' RACE reads, yields one record per CDR3 protein. The sample has 70,000 or so distinct CDR3 sequences; around 13% are singletons. Material: whole blood. The receptors originated from an adult who was a healthcare worker with PCR-confirmed SARS-CoV-2 infection or an uninfected control (not recorded which).

This clonotype was seen repeatedly, ten times or more. This chain joins TRBV6-2 or TRBV6-3 and TRBJ2-1; no firm D call. Germline V gene lookup returns CDR1 MNHEY and CDR2 SVGEGT. The CDR3 is 12 amino acids. Between the trimmed V and J ends, which lost 3 bases and 7 bases, there was a span of 7 bases. CDR3: CASSYIANEQFF. DNA of the CDR3: TGTGCCAGCAGTTATATCGCTAATGAGCAGTTCTTC.

This clonotype was detected many times. The V call is TRBV5-1, the J call TRBJ2-1; 8 bases fit TRBD1. Germline V gene data show CDR1 as SGHRS and CDR2 as YFSETQ. CDR3 length: 15 amino acids. J gave up 7 bases and V 2 bases, and 8 bases lay outside the gene matches. The CDR3 sequence: CASSLTGGPPNEQFF. The DNA of the CDR3 is TGCGCCAGCAGCTTAACAGGGGGACCCCCTAATGAGCAGTTCTTC.

This clonotype was seen ten or more times. The chain joins TRBV25-1 to TRBJ2-1; D remains ambiguous. Trimming took 3 bases from V and 3 from J, leaving 6 bases between them. The CDR3 runs to 13 residues. Germline V gene lookup returns CDR1 MGHDK and CDR2 SYGVNS. In DNA, the CDR3 is TGTGCCAGCAGTGACTCTAACTACAATGAGCAGTTCTTC. This codes for CASSDSNYNEQFF. Using reference TRBV25-1 and TRBJ2-1 for the parts outside the CDR3, the full variable domain is EADIYQTPRYLVIGTGKKITLECSQTMGHDKMYWYQQDPGMELHLIHYSYGVNSTEKGDLSSESTVSRIRTEHFPLTLESARPSHTSQYLCASSDSNYNEQFFGPGTRLTVL.

This clonotype was seen ten or more times. The chain uses TRBV7-9 and TRBJ1-4; weak D call: TRBD1 (5 bases). CDR1 SEHNR and CDR2 FQNEAQ come from the germline V gene (reference sequence). The V end lost 5 bases, the J end lost 7 bases, and 14 bases lay between the germline ends. The CDR3 has 14 residues. The DNA of the CDR3 is TGTGCCAGCAGCCAGGGACGATTCGGTGAAAAACTGTTTTTT. As protein: CASSQGRFGEKLFF. The whole variable domain, filled in from reference TRBV7-9 and TRBJ1-4, reads DTGVSQNPRHKITKRGQNVTFRCDPISEHNRLYWYRQTLGQGPEFLTYFQNEAQLEKSRLLSDRFSAERPKGSFSTLEIQRTEQGDSAMYLCASSQGRFGEKLFFGSGTQLSVL.

This clonotype has at least ten counts. J is TRBJ2-7 and V is TRBV5-6; maybe TRBD2 (5 bases). Germline CDR1 and CDR2: SGHDT and YYEEEE. This CDR3 has 14 amino acids. V lost 1 base, J lost 1 base, and 9 bases lay in between. CDR3 bases: TGTGCCAGCAGCTTGCGCCGGAGGTCCTACGAGCAGTACTTC. This codes for CASSLRRRSYEQYF.

The rearrangement uses TRBV11-2 and TRBJ2-6; 12 bases agree with TRBD2. Germline-derived CDR1 and CDR2 are SGHAT and FQNNGV. V lost 1 base and J lost 6; bases outside the gene matches: 7. The CDR3 runs to 18 residues. The CDR3 DNA follows: TGTGCCAGCAGCTTAGCGACTAGCGGGAGAGGCTCGGCCAACGTCCTGACTTTC. This codes for CASSLATSGRGSANVLTF.